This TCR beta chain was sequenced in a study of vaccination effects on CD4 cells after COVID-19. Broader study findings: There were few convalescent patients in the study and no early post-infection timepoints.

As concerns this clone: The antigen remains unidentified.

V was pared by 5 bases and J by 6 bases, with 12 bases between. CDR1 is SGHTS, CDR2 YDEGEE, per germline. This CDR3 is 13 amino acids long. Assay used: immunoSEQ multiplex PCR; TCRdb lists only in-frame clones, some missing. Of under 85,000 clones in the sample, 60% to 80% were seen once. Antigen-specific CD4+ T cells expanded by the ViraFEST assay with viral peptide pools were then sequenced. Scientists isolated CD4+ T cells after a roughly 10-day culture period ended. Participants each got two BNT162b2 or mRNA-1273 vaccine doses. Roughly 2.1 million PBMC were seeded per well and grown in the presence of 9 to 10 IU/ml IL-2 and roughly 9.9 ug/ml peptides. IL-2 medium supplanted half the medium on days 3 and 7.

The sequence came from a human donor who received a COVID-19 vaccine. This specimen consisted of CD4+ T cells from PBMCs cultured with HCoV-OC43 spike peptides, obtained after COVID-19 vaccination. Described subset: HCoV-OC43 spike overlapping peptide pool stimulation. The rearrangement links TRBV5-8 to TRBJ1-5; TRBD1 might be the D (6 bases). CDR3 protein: CASRGGAGQPQHF. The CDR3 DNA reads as TGTGCCAGCAGAGGGGGGGCCGGTCAGCCCCAGCATTTT.